These T cell receptor beta chains were read from a single sample in a study of patients and donors after allogeneic stem cell transplantation. Using its own MiXCR run on the RT-PCR reads, TCRdb lists one record per CDR3 protein. The table includes about 200,000 distinct CDR3 sequences, around two fifths detected once. Sequencing used blood, either unsorted or a sorted T cell fraction (not recorded which). These TCRs come from a human donor who was either an allogeneic HSCT recipient or a stem cell or donor lymphocyte infusion donor (not recorded which). It is not recorded whose cells these are; they may come from a transplant donor. Both conserved end residues are part of each CDR3. D genes are given only for firm matches. The size entry is marked missing in some rows and otherwise reads once, few, many or a size class.

>TRBJ2-1|-|TRBD2|TRBV4-3
TGCGCCAGCAGCCAGGGACTAGCGGGAGAGGGGGCTTGGAATGAGCAGTTCTTC
CASSQGLAGEGAWNEQFF
>TRBJ2-7|few|-|TRBV29-1
TGCAGCGTTGTCCTCGCACAGGGTTCCTACGAGCAGTACTTC
CSVVLAQGSYEQYF
>TRBJ2-3|once|TRBD2|TRBV27
TGTGCCAGCAGTACCCCGACTAGCGGGAGCACAGATACGCAGTATTTT
CASSTPTSGSTDTQYF
>TRBJ2-1|few|TRBD2|TRBV6-2/TRBV6-3
TGTGCCAGCAGCTTAGGACTAGCTCCCTACAATGAGCAGTTCTTC
CASSLGLAPYNEQFF
>TRBJ1-1|few|TRBD1|TRBV5-1
TGCGCCAGCAGCTTGGACAGGGGGTGGACTGAAGCTTTCTTT
CASSLDRGWTEAFF
>TRBJ2-7|-|TRBD2|TRBV28
TGTGCCAGCAGCCTGAATGGGCTAGCGGCCCTCTACGAGCAGTACTTC
CASSLNGLAALYEQYF
>TRBJ1-5|-|-|TRBV24-1
TGTGCCACCAGTGAGGCCAGTAGCAATCAGCCCCAGCATTTT
CATSEASSNQPQHF
>TRBJ1-2|few|-|TRBV20-1
TGCAGTGCTACGGGATCCTATGGCTACACCTTC
CSATGSYGYTF
>TRBJ1-2|few|-|TRBV6-5
TGTGCCAGCAGTTACTCGAACCAGGGCTATGGCTACACCTTC
CASSYSNQGYGYTF
>TRBJ1-2|few|-|TRBV12-3/TRBV12-4
TGTGCCAGCATTGGGGGGATACGGGATGGCTACACCTTC
CASIGGIRDGYTF
>TRBJ1-1|few|-|TRBV7-8
TGTGCCAGCAGCCTCCTGCACACTGAAGCTTTCTTT
CASSLLHTEAFF
>TRBJ1-6|-|-|TRBV20-1
TGCAGTGCTAGAGACAGAATCCAATATAATTCACCCCTCCACTTT
CSARDRIQYNSPLHF
>TRBJ2-7|-|-|TRBV10-3
TGTGCCATCAGTGAGTCGGCTAGCAGTGACTCCTACGAGCAGTACTTC
CAISESASSDSYEQYF
>TRBJ1-1|few|-|TRBV6-6
TGTGCCAGCAGTTACATGGGGAAGGGGGACACTGAAGCTTTCTTT
CASSYMGKGDTEAFF
>TRBJ2-4|-|-|TRBV27
TGTGCCAGCAGTTTACACGGCGCCAAAAACATTCAGTACTTC
CASSLHGAKNIQYF
>TRBJ2-1|-|-|TRBV27
TGTGCCAGCATGGGCGGGGTAGGCCATGAGCAGTTCTTC
CASMGGVGHEQFF
>TRBJ1-4|-|-|TRBV4-3
TGCGCCAGCAGCGGGCCAATCGACGGGAATGAAAAACTGTTTTTT
CASSGPIDGNEKLFF
>TRBJ2-5|few|-|TRBV20-1
TGCAGTGCTAGAGATCTGGGAATAAGAACGCGAGAGACCCAGTACTTC
CSARDLGIRTRETQYF
>TRBJ2-1|-|-|TRBV2
TGTGCCAGCAGTGATCGGGCAGGCTTACCCCACAATGAGCAGTTCTTC
CASSDRAGLPHNEQFF
>TRBJ1-1|-|-|TRBV5-1
TGCGCCAGCAGCTCGACAGATACTAACACTGAAGCTTTCTTT
CASSSTDTNTEAFF
>TRBJ2-7|-|-|TRBV13
TGTGCCAGCAGCCCGGACCGCAGGGGAAGAAGGGAGCAGTACTTC
CASSPDRRGRREQYF
>TRBJ1-2|many|-|TRBV10-3
TGTGCCATCAGTGAGGGGGCGGACTATGGCTACACCTTC
CAISEGADYGYTF
>TRBJ2-6|-|-|TRBV20-1
TGCAGTGCTAGAGATGCTTCTGAGGCGACAGGCCCTTTCTCTGGGGCCAACGTCCTGACTTTC
CSARDASEATGPFSGANVLTF
>TRBJ1-1|few|-|TRBV7-9
TGTGCCAGCTTTAACACTGAAGCTTTCTTT
CASFNTEAFF
>TRBJ2-1|few|-|TRBV4-3
TGCGCCAGCAGCCAATCCAGGGTCAGCTCCTACAATGAGCAGTTCTTC
CASSQSRVSSYNEQFF
>TRBJ2-7|-|TRBD2|TRBV29-1
TGCAGCTCCTCTAGCGGGAGCTCCTACGAGCAGTACTTC
CSSSSGSSYEQYF
>TRBJ2-4|-|TRBD1|TRBV29-1
TGCAGCGCTTGGACAGGATCGGTAAACATTCAGTACTTC
CSAWTGSVNIQYF
>TRBJ2-1|-|TRBD2|TRBV29-1
TGCAGCGTCACTAGCGGGAGAAATGAGCAGTTCTTC
CSVTSGRNEQFF
>TRBJ1-5|-|TRBD1|TRBV20-1
TGCAGTGCTTCAACCGACAGGGAATTAAATCAGCCCCAGCATTTT
CSASTDRELNQPQHF
>TRBJ2-5|-|TRBD2|TRBV30
TGTGCCTGGAGTAGGGGGGTAGCGGGAGGTGCGGAGACCCAGTACTTC
CAWSRGVAGGAETQYF
>TRBJ1-3|few|-|TRBV7-2
TGTGCCAGCAGCTCCGAGCCTGGAAACACCATATATTTT
CASSSEPGNTIYF
>TRBJ2-7|few|TRBD2|TRBV27
TGTGCCAGCAGATATCTCCCTCAGCGGGAGGGCCAGAACGAGCAGTACTTC
CASRYLPQREGQNEQYF
>TRBJ2-1|few|-|TRBV4-3
TGCGCCAGCAGCCAAGATGCAGGGACCTCTGGCAATGAGCAGTTCTTC
CASSQDAGTSGNEQFF
>TRBJ2-1|-|TRBD2|TRBV5-1
TGCGCCAGCAGCCTGACTAGCATTAATGAGCAGTTCTTC
CASSLTSINEQFF